This TCR beta chain was recovered during a study of T cells in Graves' hyperthyroidism and ophthalmopathy. Study results and caveats: Blood held most thyroid clonotypes expanded above 0.001 frequency. A 13 V-J signature model discriminated ophthalmopathy versus stable hyperthyroidism. It was a median around seven months before onset that the model predicted ophthalmopathy.

This clonotype was counted many times. Its antigen is undetermined. CDR3 length: 14 amino acids. Germline trimming cut 7 bases from V and 1 base from J; bases unmatched to any gene: 3. Looked up from germline, CDR1 is MDHEN and CDR2 is SYDVKM. The investigators amplified TCR beta CDR3 regions from RNA transcripts. The TCR CDR3 first-round RT-PCR relied on the HTBI primer set. Via MiXCR, TCRdb re-called the multiplex PCR reads, giving one row per CDR3 protein. The table lists some 650,000 distinct CDR3 sequences, more than 15% of them singletons. This clonotype was obtained from a woman aged 35 to 49 with Graves' ophthalmopathy. The chain is built from TRBV28 and TRBJ2-5; the match to TRBD2 covers 10 bases. The sequencing sample was made of blood. The CDR3 DNA follows: TGTGCCAGCAAACTAGCGGGGTTCCAAGAGACCCAGTACTTC. Translating it yields CASKLAGFQETQYF.